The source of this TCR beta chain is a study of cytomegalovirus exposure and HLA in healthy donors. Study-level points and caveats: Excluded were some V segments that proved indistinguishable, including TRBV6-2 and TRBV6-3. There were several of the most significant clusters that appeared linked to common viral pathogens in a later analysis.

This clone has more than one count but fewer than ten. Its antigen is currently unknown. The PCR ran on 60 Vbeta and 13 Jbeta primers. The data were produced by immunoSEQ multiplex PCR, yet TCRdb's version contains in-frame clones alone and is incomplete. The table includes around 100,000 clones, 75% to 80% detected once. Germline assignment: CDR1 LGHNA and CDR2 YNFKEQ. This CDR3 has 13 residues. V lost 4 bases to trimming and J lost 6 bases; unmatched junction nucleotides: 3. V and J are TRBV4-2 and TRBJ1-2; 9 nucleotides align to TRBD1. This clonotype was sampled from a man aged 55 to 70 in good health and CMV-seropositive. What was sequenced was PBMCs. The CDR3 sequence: CASSLRTGDGYTF. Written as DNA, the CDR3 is TGTGCCAGCAGCCTCCGGACAGGGGATGGCTACACCTTC.